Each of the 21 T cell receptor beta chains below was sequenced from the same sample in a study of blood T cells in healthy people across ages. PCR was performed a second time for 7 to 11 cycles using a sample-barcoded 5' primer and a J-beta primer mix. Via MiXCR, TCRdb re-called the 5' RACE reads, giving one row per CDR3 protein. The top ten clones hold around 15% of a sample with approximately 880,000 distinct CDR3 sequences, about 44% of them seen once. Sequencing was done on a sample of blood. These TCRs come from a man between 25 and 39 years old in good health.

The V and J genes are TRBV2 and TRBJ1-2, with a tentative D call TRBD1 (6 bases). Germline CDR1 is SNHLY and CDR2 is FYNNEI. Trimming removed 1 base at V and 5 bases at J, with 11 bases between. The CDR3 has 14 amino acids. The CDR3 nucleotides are TGTGCCAGCAGTGAAGAGGCAGGGGCTTATGGCTACACCTTC. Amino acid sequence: CASSEEAGAYGYTF.

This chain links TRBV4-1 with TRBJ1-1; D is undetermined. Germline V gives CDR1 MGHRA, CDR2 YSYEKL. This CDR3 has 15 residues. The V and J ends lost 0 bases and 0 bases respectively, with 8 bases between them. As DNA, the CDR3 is TGCGCCAGCAGCCAAGATCCGGTGCTGAACACTGAAGCTTTCTTT. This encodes CASSQDPVLNTEAFF.

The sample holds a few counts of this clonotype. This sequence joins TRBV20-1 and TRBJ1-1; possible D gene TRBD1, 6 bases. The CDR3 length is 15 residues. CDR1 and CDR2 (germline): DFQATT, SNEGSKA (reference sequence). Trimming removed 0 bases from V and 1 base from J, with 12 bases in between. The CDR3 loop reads CSAREGAARNTEAFF. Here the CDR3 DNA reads TGCAGTGCTAGAGAGGGGGCTGCCAGGAACACTGAAGCTTTCTTT.

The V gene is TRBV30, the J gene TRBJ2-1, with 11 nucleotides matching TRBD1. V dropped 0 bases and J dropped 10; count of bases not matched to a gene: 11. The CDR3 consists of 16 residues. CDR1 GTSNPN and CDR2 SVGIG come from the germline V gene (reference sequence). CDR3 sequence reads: CAWSVLGQGASCEQFF. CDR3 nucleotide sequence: TGTGCCTGGAGTGTACTCGGACAGGGGGCAAGCTGCGAGCAGTTCTTC.

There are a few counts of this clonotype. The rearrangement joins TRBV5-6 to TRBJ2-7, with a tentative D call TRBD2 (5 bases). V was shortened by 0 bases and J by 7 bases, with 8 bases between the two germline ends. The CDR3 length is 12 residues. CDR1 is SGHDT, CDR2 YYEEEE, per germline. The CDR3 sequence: CASSLVSGEQYF. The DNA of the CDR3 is TGTGCCAGCAGCTTGGTCTCGGGGGAGCAGTACTTC.

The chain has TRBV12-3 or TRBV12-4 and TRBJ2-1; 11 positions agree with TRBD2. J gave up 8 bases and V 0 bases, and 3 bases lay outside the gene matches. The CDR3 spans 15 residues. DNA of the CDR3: TGTGCCAGCAGTTTAGCTAGCGGGGGGGCCTATGAGCAGTTCTTC. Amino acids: CASSLASGGAYEQFF.

The CDR3 DNA reads TGCAGTGCTAGTCCGACTAGAACCTACGAGCAGTACTTC. Protein: CSASPTRTYEQYF. The chain uses TRBV20-1 and TRBJ2-7; D might be TRBD2 (6 bases). The CDR3 loop spans 13 amino acids. Per germline, CDR1 DFQATT and CDR2 SNEGSKA (reference sequence). Trimming stripped 3 bases from V and 2 bases from J, with 11 bases between.

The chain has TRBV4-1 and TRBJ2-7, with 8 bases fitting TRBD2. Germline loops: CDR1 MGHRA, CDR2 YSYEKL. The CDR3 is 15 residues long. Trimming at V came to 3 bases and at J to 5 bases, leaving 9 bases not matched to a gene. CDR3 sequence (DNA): TGCGCCAGCAGCCAGCCAGCGGGAGTGACCCACGAGCAGTACTTC. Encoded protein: CASSQPAGVTHEQYF.

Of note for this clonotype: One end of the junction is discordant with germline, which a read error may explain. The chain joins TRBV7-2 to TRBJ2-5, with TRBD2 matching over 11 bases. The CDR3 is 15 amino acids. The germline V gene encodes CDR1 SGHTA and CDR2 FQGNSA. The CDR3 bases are TGTGCCAGCAGTCGGGGACTAGCGGACCAAGAGACCCGGTACTTC. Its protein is CASSRGLADQETRYF.

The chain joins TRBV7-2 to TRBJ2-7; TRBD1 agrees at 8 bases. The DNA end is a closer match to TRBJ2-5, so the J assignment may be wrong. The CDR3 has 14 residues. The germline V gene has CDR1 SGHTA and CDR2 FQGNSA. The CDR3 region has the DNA TGTGCCAGCAGCTCCCAGACAGGGGTGGAGACCCAGTACTTC. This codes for CASSSQTGVETQYF.

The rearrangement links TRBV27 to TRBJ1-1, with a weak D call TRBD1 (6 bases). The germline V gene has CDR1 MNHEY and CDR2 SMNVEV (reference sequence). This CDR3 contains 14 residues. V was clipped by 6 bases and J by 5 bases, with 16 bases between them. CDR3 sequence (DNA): TGTGCCAGCAGGCCCCGGGGCACAGGGACTGAAGCTTTCTTT. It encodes CASRPRGTGTEAFF.

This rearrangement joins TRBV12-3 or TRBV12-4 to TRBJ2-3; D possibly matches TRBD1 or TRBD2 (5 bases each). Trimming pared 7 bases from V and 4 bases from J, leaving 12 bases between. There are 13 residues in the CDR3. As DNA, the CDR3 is TGTGCCAGCAACCGGGAAGGGGCAGATACGCAGTATTTT. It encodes CASNREGADTQYF.

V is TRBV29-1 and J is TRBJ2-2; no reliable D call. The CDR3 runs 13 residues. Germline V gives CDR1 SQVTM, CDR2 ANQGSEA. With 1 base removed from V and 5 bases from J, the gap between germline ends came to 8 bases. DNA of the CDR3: TGCAGCGTTGAAGGGATGGGGACCGGGGAGCTGTTTTTT. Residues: CSVEGMGTGELFF.

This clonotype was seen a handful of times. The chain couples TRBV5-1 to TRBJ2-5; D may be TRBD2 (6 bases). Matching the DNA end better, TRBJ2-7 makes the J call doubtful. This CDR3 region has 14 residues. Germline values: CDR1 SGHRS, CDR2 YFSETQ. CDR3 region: CASSAAWGDYEQYF. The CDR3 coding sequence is TGCGCCAGCAGTGCAGCGTGGGGGGACTACGAGCAGTACTTC.

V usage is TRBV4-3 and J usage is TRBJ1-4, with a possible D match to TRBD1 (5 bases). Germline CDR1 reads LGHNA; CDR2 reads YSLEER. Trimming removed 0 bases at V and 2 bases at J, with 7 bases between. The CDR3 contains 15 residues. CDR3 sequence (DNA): TGCGCCAGCAGCCAAGAGGGGGGGACTAATGAAAAACTGTTTTTT. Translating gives CASSQEGGTNEKLFF.

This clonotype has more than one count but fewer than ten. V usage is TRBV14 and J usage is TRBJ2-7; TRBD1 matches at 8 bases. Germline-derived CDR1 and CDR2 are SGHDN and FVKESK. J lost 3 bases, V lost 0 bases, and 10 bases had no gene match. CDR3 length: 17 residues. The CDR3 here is CASSQDLRTGPYYEQYF. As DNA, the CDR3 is TGTGCCAGCAGCCAAGATCTAAGGACAGGGCCCTACTACGAGCAGTACTTC.

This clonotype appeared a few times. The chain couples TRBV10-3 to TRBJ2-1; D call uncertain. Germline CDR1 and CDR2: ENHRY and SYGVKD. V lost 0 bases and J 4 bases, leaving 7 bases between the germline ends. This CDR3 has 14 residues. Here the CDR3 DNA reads TGTGCCATCAGTGAGTCGAAGGGTTACAATGAGCAGTTCTTC. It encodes CAISESKGYNEQFF.

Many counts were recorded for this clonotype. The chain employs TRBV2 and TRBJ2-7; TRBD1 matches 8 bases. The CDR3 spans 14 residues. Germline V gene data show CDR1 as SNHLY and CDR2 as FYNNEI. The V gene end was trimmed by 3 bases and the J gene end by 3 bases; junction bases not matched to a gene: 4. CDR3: CASSDRTGYYEQYF. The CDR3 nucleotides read TGTGCCAGCAGTGACCGGACAGGGTACTACGAGCAGTACTTC.

In DNA form, the CDR3 reads TGCGCCAGCAGCCAAGGCAGGGGGCCAACTAATGAAAAACTGTTTTTT. It translates to CASSQGRGPTNEKLFF. The V call is TRBV4-3, the J call TRBJ1-4; 8 bases fit TRBD1. CDR1 is LGHNA, CDR2 YSLEER, per germline. Germline trimming cut 1 base from V and 0 bases from J; bases unmatched to any gene: 1. This CDR3 has 16 residues.

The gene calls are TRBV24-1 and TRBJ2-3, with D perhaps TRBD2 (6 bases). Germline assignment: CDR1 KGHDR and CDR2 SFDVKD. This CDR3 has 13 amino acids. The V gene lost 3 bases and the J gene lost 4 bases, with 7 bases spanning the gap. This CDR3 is CATSDTSPDTQYF. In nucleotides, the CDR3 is TGTGCCACCAGTGATACTAGCCCAGATACGCAGTATTTT.

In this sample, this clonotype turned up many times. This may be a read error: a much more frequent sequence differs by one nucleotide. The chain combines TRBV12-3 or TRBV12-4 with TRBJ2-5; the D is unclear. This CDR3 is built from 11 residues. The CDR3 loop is CASRLEETQYF. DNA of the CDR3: TGTGCCAGCAGGTTAGAAGAGACCCAGTACTTC.